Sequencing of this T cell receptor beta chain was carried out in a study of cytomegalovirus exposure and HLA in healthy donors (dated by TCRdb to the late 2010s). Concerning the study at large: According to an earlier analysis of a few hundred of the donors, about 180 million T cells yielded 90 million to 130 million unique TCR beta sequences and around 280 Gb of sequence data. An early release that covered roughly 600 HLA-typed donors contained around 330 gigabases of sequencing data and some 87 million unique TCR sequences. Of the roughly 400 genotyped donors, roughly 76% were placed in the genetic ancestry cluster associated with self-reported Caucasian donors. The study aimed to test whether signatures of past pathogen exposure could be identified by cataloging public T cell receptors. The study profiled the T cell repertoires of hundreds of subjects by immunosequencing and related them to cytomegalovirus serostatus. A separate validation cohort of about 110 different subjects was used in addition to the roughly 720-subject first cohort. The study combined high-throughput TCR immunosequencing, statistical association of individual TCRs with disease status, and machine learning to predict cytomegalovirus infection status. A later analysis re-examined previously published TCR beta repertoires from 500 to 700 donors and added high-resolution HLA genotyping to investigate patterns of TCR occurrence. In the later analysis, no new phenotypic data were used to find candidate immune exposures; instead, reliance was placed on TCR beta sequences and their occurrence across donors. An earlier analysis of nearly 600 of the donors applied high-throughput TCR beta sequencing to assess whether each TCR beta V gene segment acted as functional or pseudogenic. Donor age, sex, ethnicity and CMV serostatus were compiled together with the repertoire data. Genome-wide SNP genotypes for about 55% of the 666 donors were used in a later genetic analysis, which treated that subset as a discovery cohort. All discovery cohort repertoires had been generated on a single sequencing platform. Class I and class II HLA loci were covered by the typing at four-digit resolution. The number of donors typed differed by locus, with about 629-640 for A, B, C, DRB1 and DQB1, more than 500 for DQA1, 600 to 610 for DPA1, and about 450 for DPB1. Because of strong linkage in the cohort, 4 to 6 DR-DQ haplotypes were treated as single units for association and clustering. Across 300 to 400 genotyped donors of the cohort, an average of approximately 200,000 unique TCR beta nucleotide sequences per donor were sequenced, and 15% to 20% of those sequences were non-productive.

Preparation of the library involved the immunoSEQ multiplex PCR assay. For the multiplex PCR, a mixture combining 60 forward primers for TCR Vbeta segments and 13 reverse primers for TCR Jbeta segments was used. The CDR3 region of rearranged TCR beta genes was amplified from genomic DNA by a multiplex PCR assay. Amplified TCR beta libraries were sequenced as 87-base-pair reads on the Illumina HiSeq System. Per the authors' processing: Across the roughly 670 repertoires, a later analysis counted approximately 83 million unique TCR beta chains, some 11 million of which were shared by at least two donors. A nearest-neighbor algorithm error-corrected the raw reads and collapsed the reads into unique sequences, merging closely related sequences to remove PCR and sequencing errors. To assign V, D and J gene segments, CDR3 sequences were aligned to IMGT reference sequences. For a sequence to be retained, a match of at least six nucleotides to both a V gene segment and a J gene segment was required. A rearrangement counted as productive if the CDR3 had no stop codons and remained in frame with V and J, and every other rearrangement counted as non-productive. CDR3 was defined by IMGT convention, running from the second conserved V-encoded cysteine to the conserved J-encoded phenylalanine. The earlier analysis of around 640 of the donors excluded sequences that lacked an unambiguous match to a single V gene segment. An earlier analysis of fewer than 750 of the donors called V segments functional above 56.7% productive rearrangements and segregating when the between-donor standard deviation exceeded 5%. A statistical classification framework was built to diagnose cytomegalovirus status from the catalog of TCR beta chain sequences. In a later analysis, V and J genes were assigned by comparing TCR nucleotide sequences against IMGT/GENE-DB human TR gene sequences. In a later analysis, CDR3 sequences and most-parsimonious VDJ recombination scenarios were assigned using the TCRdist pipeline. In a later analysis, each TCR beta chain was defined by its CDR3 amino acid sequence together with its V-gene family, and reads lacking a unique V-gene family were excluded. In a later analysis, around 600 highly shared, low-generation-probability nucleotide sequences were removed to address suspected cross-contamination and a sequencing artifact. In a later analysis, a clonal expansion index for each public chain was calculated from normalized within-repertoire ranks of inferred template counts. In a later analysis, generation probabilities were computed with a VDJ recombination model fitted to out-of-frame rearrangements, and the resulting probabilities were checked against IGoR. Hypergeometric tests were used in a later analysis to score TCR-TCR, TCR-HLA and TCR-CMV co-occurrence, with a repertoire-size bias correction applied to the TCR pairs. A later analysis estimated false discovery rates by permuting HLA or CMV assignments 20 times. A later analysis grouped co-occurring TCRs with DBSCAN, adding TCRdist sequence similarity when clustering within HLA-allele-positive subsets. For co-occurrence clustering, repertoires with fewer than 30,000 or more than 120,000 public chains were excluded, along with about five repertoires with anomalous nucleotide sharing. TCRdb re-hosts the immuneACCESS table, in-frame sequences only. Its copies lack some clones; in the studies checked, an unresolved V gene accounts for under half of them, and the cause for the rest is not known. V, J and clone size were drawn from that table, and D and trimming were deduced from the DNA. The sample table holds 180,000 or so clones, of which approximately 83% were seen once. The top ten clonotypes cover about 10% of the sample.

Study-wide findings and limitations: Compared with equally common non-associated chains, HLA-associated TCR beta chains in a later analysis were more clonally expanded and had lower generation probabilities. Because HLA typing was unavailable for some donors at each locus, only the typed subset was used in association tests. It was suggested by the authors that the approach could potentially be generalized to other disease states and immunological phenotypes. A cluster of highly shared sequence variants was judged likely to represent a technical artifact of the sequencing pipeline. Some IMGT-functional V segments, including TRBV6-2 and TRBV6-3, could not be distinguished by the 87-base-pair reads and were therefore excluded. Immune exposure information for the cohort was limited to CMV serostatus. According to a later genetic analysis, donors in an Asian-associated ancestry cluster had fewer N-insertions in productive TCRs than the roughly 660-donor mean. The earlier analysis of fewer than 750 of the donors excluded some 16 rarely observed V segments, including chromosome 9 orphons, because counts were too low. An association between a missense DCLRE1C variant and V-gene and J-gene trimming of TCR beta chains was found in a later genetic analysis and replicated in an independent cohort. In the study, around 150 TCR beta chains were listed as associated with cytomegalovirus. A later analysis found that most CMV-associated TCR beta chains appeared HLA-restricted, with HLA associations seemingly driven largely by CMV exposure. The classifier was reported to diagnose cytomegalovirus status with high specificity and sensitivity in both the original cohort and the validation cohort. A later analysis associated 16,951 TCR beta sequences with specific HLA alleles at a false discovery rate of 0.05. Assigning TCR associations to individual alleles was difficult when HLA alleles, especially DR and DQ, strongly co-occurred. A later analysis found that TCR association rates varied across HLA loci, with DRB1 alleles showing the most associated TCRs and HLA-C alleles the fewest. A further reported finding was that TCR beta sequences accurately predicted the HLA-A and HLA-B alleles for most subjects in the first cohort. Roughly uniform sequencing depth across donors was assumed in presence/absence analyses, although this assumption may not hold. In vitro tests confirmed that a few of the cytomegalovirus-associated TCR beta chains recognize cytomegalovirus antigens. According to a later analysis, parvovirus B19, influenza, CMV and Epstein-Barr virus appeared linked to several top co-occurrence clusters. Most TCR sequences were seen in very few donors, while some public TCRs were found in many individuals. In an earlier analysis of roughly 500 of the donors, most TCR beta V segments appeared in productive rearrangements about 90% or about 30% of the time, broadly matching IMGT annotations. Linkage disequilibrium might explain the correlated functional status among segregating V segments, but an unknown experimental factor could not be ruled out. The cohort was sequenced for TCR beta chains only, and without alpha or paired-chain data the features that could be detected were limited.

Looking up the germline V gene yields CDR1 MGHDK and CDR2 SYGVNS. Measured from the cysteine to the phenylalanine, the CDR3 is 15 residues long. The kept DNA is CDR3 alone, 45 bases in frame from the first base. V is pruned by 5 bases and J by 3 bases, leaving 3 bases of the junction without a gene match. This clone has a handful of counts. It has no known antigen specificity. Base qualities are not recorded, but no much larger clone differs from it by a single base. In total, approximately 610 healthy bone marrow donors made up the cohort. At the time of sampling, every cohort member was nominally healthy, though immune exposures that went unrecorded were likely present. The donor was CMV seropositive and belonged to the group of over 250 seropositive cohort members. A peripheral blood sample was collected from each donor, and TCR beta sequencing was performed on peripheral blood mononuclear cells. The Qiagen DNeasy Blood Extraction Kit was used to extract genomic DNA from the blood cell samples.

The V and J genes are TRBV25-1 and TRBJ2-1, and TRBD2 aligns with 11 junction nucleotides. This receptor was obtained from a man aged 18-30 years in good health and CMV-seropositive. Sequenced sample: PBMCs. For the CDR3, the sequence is CASSLAGGHYNEQFF. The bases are TGTGCCAGCAGTCTAGCGGGGGGACACTACAATGAGCAGTTCTTC.